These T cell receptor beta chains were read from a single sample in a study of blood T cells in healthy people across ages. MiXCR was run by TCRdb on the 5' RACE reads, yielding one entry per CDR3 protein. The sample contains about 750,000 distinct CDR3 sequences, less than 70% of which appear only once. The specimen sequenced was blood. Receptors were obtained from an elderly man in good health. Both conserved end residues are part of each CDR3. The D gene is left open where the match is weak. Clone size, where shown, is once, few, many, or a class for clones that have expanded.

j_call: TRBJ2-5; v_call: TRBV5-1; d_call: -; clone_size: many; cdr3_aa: CASSLEGGQETQYF; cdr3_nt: TGCGCCAGCAGCTTGGAAGGGGGACAAGAGACCCAGTACTTC
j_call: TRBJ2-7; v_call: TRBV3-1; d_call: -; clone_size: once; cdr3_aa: CASSQDHRRNYEQYF; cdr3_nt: TGTGCCAGCAGCCAAGATCACCGCAGGAACTACGAGCAGTACTTC
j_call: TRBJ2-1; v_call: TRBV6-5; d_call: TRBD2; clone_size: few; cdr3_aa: CASSPHSSGREDEQFF; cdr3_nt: TGTGCCAGCAGCCCCCATAGTAGCGGGAGGGAGGATGAGCAGTTCTTC
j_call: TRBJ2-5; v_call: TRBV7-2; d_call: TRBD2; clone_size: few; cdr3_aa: CASSSWGGPQETQYF; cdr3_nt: TGTGCCAGCAGCTCCTGGGGAGGGCCCCAAGAGACCCAGTACTTC
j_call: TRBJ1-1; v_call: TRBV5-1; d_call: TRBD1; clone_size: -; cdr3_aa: CASSLYRGANTEAFF; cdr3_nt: TGCGCCAGCAGCTTGTACAGGGGTGCGAACACTGAAGCTTTCTTT
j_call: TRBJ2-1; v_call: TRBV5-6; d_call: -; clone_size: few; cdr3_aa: CASSFRGTYNEQFF; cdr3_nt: TGTGCCAGCAGCTTTCGGGGTACCTACAATGAGCAGTTCTTC
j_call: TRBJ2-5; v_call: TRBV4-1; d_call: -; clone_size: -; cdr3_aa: CASNHWRQETQYF; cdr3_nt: TGCGCCAGCAACCACTGGAGGCAAGAGACCCAGTACTTC
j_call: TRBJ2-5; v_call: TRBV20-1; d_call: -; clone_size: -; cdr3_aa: CSASQALVEQETQYF; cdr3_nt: TGCAGTGCTAGTCAGGCTCTAGTGGAACAAGAGACCCAGTACTTC
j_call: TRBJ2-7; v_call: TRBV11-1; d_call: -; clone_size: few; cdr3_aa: CASSLGRHYEQYF; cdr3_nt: TGTGCCAGCAGCTTGGGACGGCACTACGAGCAGTACTTC
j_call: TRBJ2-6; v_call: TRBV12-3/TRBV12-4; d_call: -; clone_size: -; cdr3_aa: CASSSSGPGANVLTF; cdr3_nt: TGTGCCAGCAGCTCCTCTGGCCCTGGGGCCAACGTCCTGACTTTC
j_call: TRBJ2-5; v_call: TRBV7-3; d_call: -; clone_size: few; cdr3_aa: CASSSLSAEASSYNEQYF; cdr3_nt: TGTGCCAGCAGCTCACTCTCGGCGGAGGCGTCCTCATACAATGAGCAGTACTTC
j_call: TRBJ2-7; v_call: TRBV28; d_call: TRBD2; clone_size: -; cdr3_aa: CASASGGGTYEQYF; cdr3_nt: TGTGCCAGCGCGTCGGGGGGAGGAACCTACGAGCAGTACTTC
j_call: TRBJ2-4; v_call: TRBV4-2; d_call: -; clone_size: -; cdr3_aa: CASSQAAIGDIQYF; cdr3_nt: TGTGCCAGCAGCCAAGCAGCTATTGGGGACATTCAGTACTTC
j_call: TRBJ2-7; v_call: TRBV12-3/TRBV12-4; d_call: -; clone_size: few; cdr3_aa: CASSRQEASRQYF; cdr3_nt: TGTGCCAGCAGTCGACAGGAGGCGTCACGGCAGTACTTC
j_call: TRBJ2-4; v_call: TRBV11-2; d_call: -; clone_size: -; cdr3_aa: CASSLGRVNIQYF; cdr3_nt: TGTGCCAGCAGCTTAGGCAGGGTTAACATTCAGTACTTC
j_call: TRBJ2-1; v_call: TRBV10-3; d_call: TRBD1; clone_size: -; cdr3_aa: CAINPGQGESNEQFF; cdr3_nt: TGTGCCATCAACCCGGGACAGGGAGAATCGAATGAGCAGTTCTTC
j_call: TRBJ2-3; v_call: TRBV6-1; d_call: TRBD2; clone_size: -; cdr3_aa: CASSAFLAGDGHRYAYF; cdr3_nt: TGTGCCAGCAGCGCTTTTCTAGCGGGCGACGGGCACAGATACGCGTATTTT
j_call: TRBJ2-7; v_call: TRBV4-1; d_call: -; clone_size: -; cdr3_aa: CASSQRGLAFHEQYF; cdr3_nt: TGCGCCAGCAGCCAGAGGGGCCTAGCGTTCCACGAGCAGTACTTC
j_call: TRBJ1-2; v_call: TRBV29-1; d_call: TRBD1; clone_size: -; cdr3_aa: CSVGQGAGYTF; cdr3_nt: TGCAGCGTTGGACAGGGAGCTGGCTACACCTTC
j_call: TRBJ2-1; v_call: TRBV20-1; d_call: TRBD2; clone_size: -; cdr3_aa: CSARDVLAGGMSSYNEQFF; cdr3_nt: TGCAGTGCTAGAGATGTACTAGCGGGAGGGATGAGCTCCTACAATGAGCAGTTCTTC
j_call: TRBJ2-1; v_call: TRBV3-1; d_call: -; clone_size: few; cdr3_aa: CASSRVQNEQFF; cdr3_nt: TGTGCCAGCAGCAGAGTTCAAAATGAGCAGTTCTTC
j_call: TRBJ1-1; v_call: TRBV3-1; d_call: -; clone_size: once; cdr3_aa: CASGGRLTEAFF; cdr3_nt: TGTGCCAGCGGGGGGCGGTTGACTGAAGCTTTCTTT
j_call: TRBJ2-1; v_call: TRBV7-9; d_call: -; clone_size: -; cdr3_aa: CASSLASEWNEQFF; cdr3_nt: TGTGCCAGCAGCTTAGCATCAGAGTGGAATGAGCAGTTCTTC
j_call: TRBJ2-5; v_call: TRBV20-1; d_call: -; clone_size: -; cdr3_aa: CSASEGSGWETQYF; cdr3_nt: TGCAGTGCTAGTGAGGGCTCCGGGTGGGAGACCCAGTACTTC
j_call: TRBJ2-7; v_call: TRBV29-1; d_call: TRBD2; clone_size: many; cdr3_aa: CSVRLAGVGEQYF; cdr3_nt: TGCAGCGTTCGGCTAGCGGGAGTAGGGGAGCAGTACTTC
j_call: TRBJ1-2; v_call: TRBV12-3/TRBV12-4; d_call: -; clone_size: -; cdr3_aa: CASRSLYGYTF; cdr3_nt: TGTGCCAGCAGGAGCCTCTATGGCTACACCTTC
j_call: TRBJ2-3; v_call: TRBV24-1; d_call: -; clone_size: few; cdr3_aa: CATSERTGTADTQYF; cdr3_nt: TGTGCCACCAGTGAAAGAACAGGGACGGCAGATACGCAGTATTTT